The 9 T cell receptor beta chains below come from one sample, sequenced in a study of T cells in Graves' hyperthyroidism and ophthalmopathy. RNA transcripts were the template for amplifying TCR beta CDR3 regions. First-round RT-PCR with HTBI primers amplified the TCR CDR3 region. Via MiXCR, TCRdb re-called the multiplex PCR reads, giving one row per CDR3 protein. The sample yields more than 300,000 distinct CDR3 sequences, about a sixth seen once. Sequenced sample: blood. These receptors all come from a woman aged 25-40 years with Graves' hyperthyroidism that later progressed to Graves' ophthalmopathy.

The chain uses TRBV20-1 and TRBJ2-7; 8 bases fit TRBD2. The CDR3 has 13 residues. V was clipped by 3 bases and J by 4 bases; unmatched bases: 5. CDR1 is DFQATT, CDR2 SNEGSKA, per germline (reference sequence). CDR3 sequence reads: CSASRGTSYEQYF. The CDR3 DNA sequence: TGCAGTGCTAGTAGGGGGACTAGTTACGAGCAGTACTTC.

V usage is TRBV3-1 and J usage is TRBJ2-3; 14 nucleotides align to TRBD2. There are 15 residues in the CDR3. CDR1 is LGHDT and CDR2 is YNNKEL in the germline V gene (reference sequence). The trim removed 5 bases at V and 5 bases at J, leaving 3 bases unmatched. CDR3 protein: CASSFGLAGGDTQYF. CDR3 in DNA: TGTGCCAGCAGCTTCGGACTAGCGGGAGGAGATACGCAGTATTTT.

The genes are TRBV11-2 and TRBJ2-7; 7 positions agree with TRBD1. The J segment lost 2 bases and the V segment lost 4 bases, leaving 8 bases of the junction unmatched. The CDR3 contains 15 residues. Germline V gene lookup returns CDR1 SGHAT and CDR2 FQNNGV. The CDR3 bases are TGTGCCAGCAGCTCGGGATACAGGGGTCCCTACGAGCAGTACTTC. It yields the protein CASSSGYRGPYEQYF. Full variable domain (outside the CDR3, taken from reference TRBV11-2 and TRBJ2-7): EAGVAQSPRYKIIEKRQSVAFWCNPISGHATLYWYQQILGQGPKLLIQFQNNGVVDDSQLPKDRFSAERLKGVDSTLKIQPAKLEDSAVYLCASSSGYRGPYEQYFGPGTRLTVT.

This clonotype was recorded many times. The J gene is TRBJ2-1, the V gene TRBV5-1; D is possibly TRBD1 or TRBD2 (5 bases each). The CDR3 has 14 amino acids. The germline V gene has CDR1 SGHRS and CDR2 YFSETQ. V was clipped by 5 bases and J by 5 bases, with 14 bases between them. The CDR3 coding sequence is TGCGCCAGCAGGGGATGGGACGGAGACAATGAGCAGTTCTTC. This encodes CASRGWDGDNEQFF.

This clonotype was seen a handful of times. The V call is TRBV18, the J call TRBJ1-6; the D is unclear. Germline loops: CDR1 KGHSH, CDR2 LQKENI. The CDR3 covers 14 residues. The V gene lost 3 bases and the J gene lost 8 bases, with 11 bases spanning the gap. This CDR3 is CASSPSHFDSPLHF. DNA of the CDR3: TGTGCCAGCTCACCTTCACATTTTGATTCACCCCTCCACTTT.

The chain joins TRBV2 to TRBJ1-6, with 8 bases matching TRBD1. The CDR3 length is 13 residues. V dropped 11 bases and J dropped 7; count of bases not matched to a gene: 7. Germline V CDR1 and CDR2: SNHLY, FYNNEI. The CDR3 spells CAWTGTGNSPLHF. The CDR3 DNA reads TGTGCCTGGACAGGGACGGGGAATTCACCCCTCCACTTT.

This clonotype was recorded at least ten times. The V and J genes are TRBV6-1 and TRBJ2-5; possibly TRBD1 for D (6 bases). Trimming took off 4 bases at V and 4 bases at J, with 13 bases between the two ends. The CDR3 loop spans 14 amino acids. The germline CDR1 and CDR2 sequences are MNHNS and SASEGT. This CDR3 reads CASSGTAVLETQYF. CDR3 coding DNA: TGTGCCAGCAGTGGGACAGCCGTACTAGAGACCCAGTACTTC.

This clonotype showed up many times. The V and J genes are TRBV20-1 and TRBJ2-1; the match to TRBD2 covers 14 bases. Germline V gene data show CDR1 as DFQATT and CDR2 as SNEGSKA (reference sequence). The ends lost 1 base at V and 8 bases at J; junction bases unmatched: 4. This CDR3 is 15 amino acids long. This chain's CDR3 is CSARAGTSGSDEQFF. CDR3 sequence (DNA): TGCAGTGCTAGAGCCGGGACTAGCGGGAGCGATGAGCAGTTCTTC.

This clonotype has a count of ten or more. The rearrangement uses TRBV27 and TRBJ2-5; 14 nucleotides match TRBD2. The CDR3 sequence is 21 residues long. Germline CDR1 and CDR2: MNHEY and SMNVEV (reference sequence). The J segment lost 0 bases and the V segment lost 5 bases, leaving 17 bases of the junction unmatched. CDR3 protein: CASSTRLAGGTRLLYQETQYF. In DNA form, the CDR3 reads TGTGCCAGCAGTACACGACTAGCGGGAGGGACAAGGCTCCTGTACCAAGAGACCCAGTACTTC.